Below, one T cell receptor (beta chain) is given with its context. Its antigen remains unidentified. No much larger clone is present one base from it, and per-base qualities are unavailable. The data belong to a study of technical replicates of blood from a handful of donors (dated by TCRdb to the late 2010s). The CDR3 runs 13 residues from the cysteine to the phenylalanine. The only DNA kept is the CDR3, 39 bases in frame from the first base. V gives up 4 bases and J gives up 1 base, and the segment between their germline ends measures 7 bases. The germline V gene gives CDR1 as SQVTM and CDR2 as ANQGSEA. Receptor libraries were prepared by the immunoSEQ multiplex PCR assay. The table was pulled from immuneACCESS by TCRdb, which kept in-frame rearrangements only. Such tables lose some clones; where checked, under half of the loss comes from unresolved V genes, and the rest has no known cause. The table for this sample lists approximately 81,000 clones; 75% to 85% of them were counted only once. Around 3.9% of the sample comes from the top ten.

Sequenced: PBMCs. This sequence originates from a human donor in good health. Some clones in this sample may be carry-over from other donors' samples. The chain joins TRBV29-1 to TRBJ2-2; the D gene lacks a confident call. The bases are TGCAGCGTTGGGCTTTTGAACACCGGGGAGCTGTTTTTT. Its product reads: CSVGLLNTGELFF.